This entry lists 2 T cell receptor beta chains sequenced from one sample in a study of T cell repertoires in cytomegalovirus infection. Using its own MiXCR run on the reads, TCRdb lists one record per CDR3 protein. The top ten clones hold approximately 12% of a sample with over 300,000 distinct CDR3 sequences, 15% to 20% of them seen once. Source material: PBMCs. The receptors derive from a human donor in good health (CMV status not recorded). Some clones in this sample may be carry-over from other donors' samples.

The chain couples TRBV10-3 to TRBJ2-6; unclear D gene. V lost 4 bases and J 1 base, leaving 8 bases between the germline ends. From germline, CDR1 is ENHRY and CDR2 SYGVKD. The CDR3 has 15 residues. CDR3 residues: CAISGGLSGANVLTF. The CDR3 nucleotides read TGTGCCATCAGTGGAGGATTGTCTGGGGCCAACGTCCTGACTTTC.

A few counts support this clonotype. This sequence joins TRBV20-1 and TRBJ2-7; D uncertain. The CDR3 length is 12 residues. V lost 6 bases and J 9 bases, leaving 18 bases between the germline ends. CDR1 and CDR2 (germline): DFQATT, SNEGSKA (reference sequence). The CDR3 DNA follows: TGCAGTGCAACAGCGCATCGAGTAGGGCAGTACTTC. Amino acid sequence: CSATAHRVGQYF.